This passage covers 21 T cell receptor beta chains from one sample sequenced in a study of early T cells in non-severe SARS-CoV-2 infection. TCRdb re-called the 5' RACE reads with MiXCR, one entry per CDR3 protein. The sample holds tens of thousands of distinct CDR3 sequences, roughly 3.5% seen once. The sample consisted of whole blood. These receptor sequences come from an adult who was a healthcare worker with PCR-confirmed SARS-CoV-2 infection or an uninfected control (not recorded which).

Ten or more counts support this clonotype. This chain joins TRBV20-1 and TRBJ2-1, with 9 bases lining up with TRBD2. The junction had 8 bases not matched to a gene; V was cut back by 0 bases and J by 8 bases. The CDR3 length is 15 residues. Per the germline V gene, CDR1 is DFQATT and CDR2 is SNEGSKA (reference sequence). CDR3 sequence: CSARERGGREYEQFF. The CDR3 DNA follows: TGCAGTGCTAGAGAGCGGGGGGGCCGTGAGTATGAGCAGTTCTTC.

This clonotype occurred many times. The rearrangement links TRBV7-9 to TRBJ2-3, with 9 nucleotides matching TRBD2. Germline CDR1 is SEHNR and CDR2 is FQNEAQ (reference sequence). This CDR3 spans 14 amino acids. V shed 4 bases and J 2 bases; nucleotides not matched to a gene: 1. This chain's CDR3 is CASSSSGATDTQYF. In DNA form, the CDR3 reads TGTGCCAGCAGCTCTAGCGGGGCCACAGATACGCAGTATTTT.

The chain links TRBV30 to TRBJ2-1, with 7 bases fitting TRBD2. J lost 2 bases, V lost 2 bases, and 6 bases had no gene match. In germline, CDR1 is GTSNPN, CDR2 SVGIG (reference sequence). This CDR3 has 15 amino acids. The DNA for the CDR3 is TGTGCCTGGAGTTGGGGGAGGGCCGCCTACAATGAGCAGTTCTTC. Its protein is CAWSWGRAAYNEQFF.

This clonotype was recorded many times. V is TRBV20-1 and J is TRBJ2-5; tentative D call: TRBD2 (5 bases). The CDR3 is made up of 14 amino acids. Between the trimmed V and J ends, which lost 7 bases and 5 bases, there was a span of 20 bases. Germline CDR1 reads DFQATT; CDR2 reads SNEGSKA (reference sequence). The CDR3 DNA reads TGCAGTGTTCGCGCCACACGGGGTTCCGAGACCCAGTACTTC. Its protein product is CSVRATRGSETQYF.

This clonotype was detected many times. The chain recombines TRBV11-1 with TRBJ2-5; possibly TRBD2 for D (6 bases). CDR1 is SGHAT, CDR2 FQDESV, per germline (reference sequence). This CDR3 region has 15 residues. V was shortened by 4 bases and J by 4 bases, with 16 bases between the two germline ends. The CDR3, as DNA: TGTGCCAGCAGCTCGGGACTCTCATCGGGAGAGACCCAGTACTTC. Translating it yields CASSSGLSSGETQYF. Filled out from reference TRBV11-1 and TRBJ2-5, the complete variable domain reads EAEVAQSPRYKITEKSQAVAFWCDPISGHATLYWYRQILGQGPELLVQFQDESVVDDSQLPKDRFSAERLKGVDSTLKIQPAELGDSAMYLCASSSGLSSGETQYFGPGTRLLVL.

By share, this clonotype ranks as medium-sized. This chain's CDR3 is CASSPGVNTEAFF. The CDR3 DNA reads as TGTGCCAGCTCACCAGGAGTTAACACTGAAGCTTTCTTT. The chain combines TRBV18 with TRBJ1-1, with no clear D. V was pared by 2 bases and J by 2 bases, with 6 bases between. This CDR3 is 13 amino acids long. Looked up from germline, CDR1 is KGHSH and CDR2 is LQKENI.

In this sample, this clonotype turned up many times. In nucleotides, the CDR3 is TGCAGTGCCACTAGGACTAGCGGGCTATCCTCCTACAATGAGCAGTTCTTC. Its translation: CSATRTSGLSSYNEQFF. The genes are TRBV20-1 and TRBJ2-1; 11 nucleotides match TRBD2. CDR3 length equals 17 residues. The germline gives CDR1 DFQATT, CDR2 SNEGSKA (reference sequence). J was trimmed by 0 bases and V by 6 bases; bases with no gene match: 10.

Turning to this clonotype: A much larger clone is a single base away; this may be a read error. The chain uses TRBV18 and TRBJ2-7; 7 bases map to TRBD2. V lost 4 bases to trimming and J lost 6 bases; unmatched junction nucleotides: 6. The germline V gene encodes CDR1 KGHSH and CDR2 LQKENI. The CDR3 sequence is 13 residues long. The CDR3 is CASSLPGEGEQYF. The CDR3 DNA reads TGTGCCAGCTCACTCCCGGGGGAGGGCGAGCAGTACTTC. The full variable domain, with the rest looked up from reference TRBV18 and TRBJ2-7, is NAGVMQNPRHLVRRRGQEARLRCSPMKGHSHVYWYRQLPEEGLKFMVYLQKENIIDESGMPKERFSAEFPKEGPSILRIQQVVRGDSAAYFCASSLPGEGEQYFGPGTRLTVT.

This clonotype was detected many times. The chain has TRBV6-6 and TRBJ1-3; 7 nucleotides line up with TRBD1. Germline V gene data show CDR1 as MNHNY and CDR2 as SVGAGI (reference sequence). CDR3 size: 14 residues. The V and J ends lost 5 bases and 1 base, in that order; junction bases with no gene match: 2. Here the CDR3 DNA reads TGTGCCAGCAGTCCACAGGGGTCTGGAAACACCATATATTTT. The encoded protein is CASSPQGSGNTIYF.

In this sample, this clonotype turned up many times. This chain joins TRBV5-1 and TRBJ2-7; perhaps TRBD1 as D (6 bases). The V gene lost 4 bases and the J gene lost 0 bases, with 11 bases spanning the gap. The CDR3 length is 14 residues. Germline V gives CDR1 SGHRS, CDR2 YFSETQ. CDR3: CASSPGTPSYEQYF. The CDR3 bases are TGCGCCAGCAGCCCCGGGACACCCTCCTACGAGCAGTACTTC.

This clonotype has ten or more counts. This chain uses TRBV10-3 with TRBJ2-3, with 9 positions matching TRBD2. This CDR3 spans 15 amino acids. Germline loops: CDR1 ENHRY, CDR2 SYGVKD. The J segment lost 6 bases and the V segment lost 2 bases, leaving 6 bases of the junction unmatched. CDR3 coding DNA: TGTGCCATCAGTGAGCAGGGACTAGCAGCGGATACGCAGTATTTT. This encodes CAISEQGLAADTQYF.

This clonotype was seen repeatedly, ten times or more. This chain links TRBV13 with TRBJ1-1; D is uncertain. The CDR3 has 15 residues. With 3 bases removed from V and 1 base from J, the gap between germline ends came to 12 bases. Germline loops: CDR1 PRHDT, CDR2 FYEKMQ (reference sequence). Here the CDR3 DNA reads TGTGCCAGCAGCTTCGTGGGCGTCAAGAACACTGAAGCTTTCTTT. As protein: CASSFVGVKNTEAFF.

This clonotype appeared many times. The chain has TRBV7-3 and TRBJ2-1; 8 bases align to TRBD1. This CDR3 is built from 16 residues. V trimming: 2 bases; J trimming: 7 bases; junction bases outside the gene matches: 10. The germline CDR1 and CDR2 sequences are SGHTA and FQGTGA. The CDR3 here is CASSLEGRGRKNEQFF. For the CDR3, the DNA is TGTGCCAGCAGCTTAGAAGGCAGGGGGCGCAAGAATGAGCAGTTCTTC.

Many counts were recorded for this clonotype. The chain joins TRBV12-3 or TRBV12-4 to TRBJ1-4, with D perhaps matching TRBD1 (6 bases). The CDR3 covers 15 residues. V was clipped by 3 bases and J by 5 bases, with 13 bases between them. CDR3 DNA sequence: TGTGCCAGCAGTTTTCCCCGGCAGGGGAATGAAAAACTGTTTTTT. Its protein is CASSFPRQGNEKLFF.

This clonotype occurred a few times. The rearrangement links TRBV2 to TRBJ2-5, with 8 bases lining up with TRBD1. CDR1 and CDR2 (germline): SNHLY, FYNNEI. This CDR3 has 13 residues. V dropped 6 bases and J dropped 6; count of bases not matched to a gene: 6. The CDR3 coding sequence is TGTGCCAGCAGGCAGGGGGCTGTAAAGACCCAGTACTTC. Amino acid sequence: CASRQGAVKTQYF.

By its share, this clonotype is medium-sized (0.01 to 0.1%). This chain uses TRBV5-6 with TRBJ2-4, with a possible D match to TRBD2 (6 bases). The V end lost 0 bases, the J end lost 0 bases, and 10 bases lay between the germline ends. Germline lookup yields CDR1 SGHDT and CDR2 YYEEEE. The CDR3 has 16 residues. Written as DNA, the CDR3 is TGTGCCAGCAGCTTGGCCGGGGGAGTAGCCAAAAACATTCAGTACTTC. Amino acid sequence: CASSLAGGVAKNIQYF. Full variable domain (outside the CDR3, taken from reference TRBV5-6 and TRBJ2-4): DAGVTQSPTHLIKTRGQQVTLRCSPKSGHDTVSWYQQALGQGPQFIFQYYEEEERQRGNFPDRFSGHQFPNYSSELNVNALLLGDSALYLCASSLAGGVAKNIQYFGAGTRLSVL.

This clonotype appeared many times. CDR3: CASSEQVPGELFF. Written as DNA, the CDR3 is TGCGCCAGCAGTGAGCAGGTTCCCGGGGAGCTGTTTTTT. The chain couples TRBV10-1 to TRBJ2-2; D is undetermined. This CDR3 has 13 amino acids. CDR1 is WNHNN, CDR2 SYGVQD, per germline (reference sequence). Trimming cost V 2 bases and J 6 bases, with 7 bases left between them.

This clonotype was seen more than once but under ten times. V is TRBV7-2 and J is TRBJ2-1, with TRBD1 as a possible D gene (6 bases). Deletions cut 2 bases from V and 6 bases from J, with 14 bases between. Per germline, CDR1 SGHTA and CDR2 FQGNSA. The CDR3 has 15 residues. The CDR3 loop reads CASSLTGMRANEQFF. For the CDR3, the DNA is TGTGCCAGCAGCTTAACAGGGATGAGGGCCAATGAGCAGTTCTTC.

This clonotype was detected ten times or more. The chain joins TRBV28 to TRBJ2-4; 9 nucleotides align to TRBD2. The CDR3 is made up of 14 amino acids. CDR1 is MDHEN and CDR2 is SYDVKM in the germline V gene. V dropped 5 bases and J dropped 2; count of bases not matched to a gene: 1. CDR3 DNA sequence: TGTGCCAGCAGTAGCGGGGGGTCCAAAAACATTCAGTACTTC. As protein: CASSSGGSKNIQYF.

The genes are TRBV3-1 and TRBJ2-7; D gene unclear. The germline CDR1 and CDR2 sequences are LGHDT and YNNKEL (reference sequence). Trimming left V 6 bases short and J 3 bases short, with 12 bases between. The CDR3 sequence is 13 residues long. This CDR3 reads CASRGTRGYEQYF. CDR3 nucleotide sequence: TGTGCCAGCAGGGGAACGCGAGGCTACGAGCAGTACTTC.

By share, this clonotype counts as medium-sized. V and J are TRBV6-5 and TRBJ2-7; D is uncertain. The CDR3 loop spans 14 amino acids. Germline CDR1 MNHEY, CDR2 SVGAGI. Trimming shortened V by 6 bases and J by 3 bases, and 15 bases separated the two germline ends. CDR3 sequence (DNA): TGTGCCAGCAGCCCACTCGCACAATTCTACGAGCAGTACTTC. This codes for CASSPLAQFYEQYF.